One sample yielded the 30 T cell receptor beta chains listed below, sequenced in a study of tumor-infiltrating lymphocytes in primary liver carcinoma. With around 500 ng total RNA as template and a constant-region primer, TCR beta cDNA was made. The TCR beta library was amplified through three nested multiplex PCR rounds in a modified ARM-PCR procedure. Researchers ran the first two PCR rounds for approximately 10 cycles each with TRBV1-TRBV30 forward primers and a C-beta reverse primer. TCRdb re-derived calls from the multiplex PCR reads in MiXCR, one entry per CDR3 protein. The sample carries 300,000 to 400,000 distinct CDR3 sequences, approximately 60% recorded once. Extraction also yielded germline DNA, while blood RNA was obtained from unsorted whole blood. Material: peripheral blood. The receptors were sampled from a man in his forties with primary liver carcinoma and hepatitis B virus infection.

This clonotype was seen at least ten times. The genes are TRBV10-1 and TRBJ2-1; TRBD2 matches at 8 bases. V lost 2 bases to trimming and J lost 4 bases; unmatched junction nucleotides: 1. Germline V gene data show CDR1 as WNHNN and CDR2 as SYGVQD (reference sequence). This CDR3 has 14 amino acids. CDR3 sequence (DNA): TGCGCCAGCAGTGAGCGGGAGGGTTACAATGAGCAGTTCTTC. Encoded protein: CASSEREGYNEQFF.

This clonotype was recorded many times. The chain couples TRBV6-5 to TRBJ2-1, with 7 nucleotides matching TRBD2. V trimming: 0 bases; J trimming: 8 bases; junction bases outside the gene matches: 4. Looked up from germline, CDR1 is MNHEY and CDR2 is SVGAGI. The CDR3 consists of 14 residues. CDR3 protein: CASSYSRLAYEQFF. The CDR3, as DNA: TGTGCCAGCAGTTACTCCCGACTAGCCTATGAGCAGTTCTTC.

CDR3 sequence reads: CASSFASGRGGQYF. The CDR3 bases are TGTGCCAGCAGCTTTGCTAGCGGGAGAGGTGGGCAGTATTTT. The chain links TRBV11-2 to TRBJ2-3; 10 positions agree with TRBD2. Germline V gives CDR1 SGHAT, CDR2 FQNNGV. J lost 11 bases, V lost 3 bases, and 8 bases had no gene match. CDR3 length equals 14 residues. Drawing the rest from reference TRBV11-2 and TRBJ2-3, the complete variable domain is EAGVAQSPRYKIIEKRQSVAFWCNPISGHATLYWYQQILGQGPKLLIQFQNNGVVDDSQLPKDRFSAERLKGVDSTLKIQPAKLEDSAVYLCASSFASGRGGQYFGPGTRLTVL.

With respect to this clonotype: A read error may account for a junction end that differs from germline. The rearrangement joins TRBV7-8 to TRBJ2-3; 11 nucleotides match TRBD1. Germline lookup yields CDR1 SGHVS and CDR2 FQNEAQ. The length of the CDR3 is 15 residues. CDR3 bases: TGTGCCAGCAGCTCTTGGACAGGGGGCGAAGATACGCTGTATTTT. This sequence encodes CASSSWTGGEDTLYF.

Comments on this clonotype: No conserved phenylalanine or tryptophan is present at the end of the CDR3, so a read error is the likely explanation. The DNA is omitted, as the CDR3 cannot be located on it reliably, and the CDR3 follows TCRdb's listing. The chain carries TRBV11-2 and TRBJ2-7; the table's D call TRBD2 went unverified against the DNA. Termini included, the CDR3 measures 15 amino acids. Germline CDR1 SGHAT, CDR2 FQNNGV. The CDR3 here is CVSREGQAGVGEQHL.

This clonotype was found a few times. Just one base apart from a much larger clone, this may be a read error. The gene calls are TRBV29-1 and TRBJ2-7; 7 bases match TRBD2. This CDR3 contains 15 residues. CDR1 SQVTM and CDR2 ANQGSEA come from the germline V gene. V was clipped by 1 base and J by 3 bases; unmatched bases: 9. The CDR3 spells CSVEGLLAGDYEQYF. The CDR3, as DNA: TGCAGCGTTGAAGGCCTTCTTGCGGGAGACTACGAGCAGTACTTC.

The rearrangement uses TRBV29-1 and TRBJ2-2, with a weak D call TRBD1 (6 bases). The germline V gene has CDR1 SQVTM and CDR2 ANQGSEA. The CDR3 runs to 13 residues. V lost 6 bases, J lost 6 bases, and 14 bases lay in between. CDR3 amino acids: CSVAQGHAGELFF. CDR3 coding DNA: TGCAGCGTCGCACAGGGACACGCCGGGGAGCTGTTTTTT.

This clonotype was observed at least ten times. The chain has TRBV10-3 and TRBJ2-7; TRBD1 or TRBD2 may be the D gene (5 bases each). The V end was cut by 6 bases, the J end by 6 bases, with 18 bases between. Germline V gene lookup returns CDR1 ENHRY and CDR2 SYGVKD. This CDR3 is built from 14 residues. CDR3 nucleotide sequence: TGTGCCATCAGGGGGGAGCCTCGCGCCGGCGAGCAGTACTTC. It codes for CAIRGEPRAGEQYF.

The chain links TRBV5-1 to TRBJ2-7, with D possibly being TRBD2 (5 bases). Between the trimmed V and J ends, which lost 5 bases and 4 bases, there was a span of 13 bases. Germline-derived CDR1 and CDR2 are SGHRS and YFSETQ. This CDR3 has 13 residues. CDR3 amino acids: CASRLAREYEQYF. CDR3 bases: TGCGCCAGCAGGTTAGCGAGAGAGTACGAGCAGTACTTC.

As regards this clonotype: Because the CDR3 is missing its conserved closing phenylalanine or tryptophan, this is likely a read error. CDR3 bases: TGTGCCAGCAGTAAGTTGGGACAGGGGGAATACGAGCAGTACTTA. This gives the protein CASSKLGQGEYEQYL. The rearrangement joins TRBV12-3 or TRBV12-4 to TRBJ2-7; 11 bases fit TRBD1. V lost 5 bases, J lost 4 bases, and 7 bases stayed unmatched. CDR3 length equals 15 residues.

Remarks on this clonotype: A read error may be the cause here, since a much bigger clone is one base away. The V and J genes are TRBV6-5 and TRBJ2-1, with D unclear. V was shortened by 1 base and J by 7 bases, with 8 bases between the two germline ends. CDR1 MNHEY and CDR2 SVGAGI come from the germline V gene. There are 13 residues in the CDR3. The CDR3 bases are TGTGCCAGCAGTTACTTAGGTGGTAATGAGCAGTTCTTC. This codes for CASSYLGGNEQFF.

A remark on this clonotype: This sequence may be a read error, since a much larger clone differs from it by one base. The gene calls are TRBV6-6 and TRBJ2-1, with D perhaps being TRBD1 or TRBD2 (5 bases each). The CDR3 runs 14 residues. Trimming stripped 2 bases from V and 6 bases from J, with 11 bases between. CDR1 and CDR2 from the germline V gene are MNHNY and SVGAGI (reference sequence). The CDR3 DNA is TGTGCCAGCAGTTACCGGGACGGCTCCAATGAGCAGTTCTTC. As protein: CASSYRDGSNEQFF.

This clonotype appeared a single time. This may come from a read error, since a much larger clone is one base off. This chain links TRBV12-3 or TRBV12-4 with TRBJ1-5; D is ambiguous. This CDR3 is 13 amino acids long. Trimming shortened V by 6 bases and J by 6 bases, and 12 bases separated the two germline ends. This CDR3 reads CASSPTAGQPQHF. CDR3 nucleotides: TGTGCCAGCAGCCCTACCGCGGGTCAGCCCCAGCATTTT.

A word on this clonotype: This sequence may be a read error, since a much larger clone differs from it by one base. The CDR3 protein is CASNQGPSDQPQHF. CDR3 DNA: TGCGCCAGCAACCAAGGGCCGTCGGATCAGCCCCAGCATTTT. V and J are TRBV4-1 and TRBJ1-5; D uncertain. Germline V gene data show CDR1 as MGHRA and CDR2 as YSYEKL. This CDR3 is 14 amino acids long.

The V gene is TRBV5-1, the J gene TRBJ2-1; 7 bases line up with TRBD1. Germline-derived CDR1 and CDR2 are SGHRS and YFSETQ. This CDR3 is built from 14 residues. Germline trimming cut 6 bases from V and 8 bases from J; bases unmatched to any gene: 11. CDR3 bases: TGCGCCAGCAACCAACAGGGGCAGCTCGATGAGCAGTTCTTC. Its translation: CASNQQGQLDEQFF.

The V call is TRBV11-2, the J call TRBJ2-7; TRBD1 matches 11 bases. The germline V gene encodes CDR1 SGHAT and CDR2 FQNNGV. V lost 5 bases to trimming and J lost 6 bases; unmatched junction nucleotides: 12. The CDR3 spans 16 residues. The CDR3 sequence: CASSRPSGQGVGEQYF. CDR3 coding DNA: TGTGCCAGCAGCCGCCCCTCGGGACAGGGGGTCGGCGAGCAGTACTTC.

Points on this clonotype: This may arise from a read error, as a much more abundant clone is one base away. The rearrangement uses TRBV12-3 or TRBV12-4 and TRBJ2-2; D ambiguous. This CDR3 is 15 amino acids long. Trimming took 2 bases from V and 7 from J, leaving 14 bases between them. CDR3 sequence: CASSLSPIGNGELFF. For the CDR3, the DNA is TGTGCCAGCAGTTTATCCCCGATAGGGAACGGGGAGCTGTTTTTT.

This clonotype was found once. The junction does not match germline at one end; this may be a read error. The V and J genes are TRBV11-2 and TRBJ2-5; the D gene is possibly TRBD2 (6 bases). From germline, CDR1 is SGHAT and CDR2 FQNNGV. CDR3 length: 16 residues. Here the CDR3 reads CASSLNSGRPQETQYF. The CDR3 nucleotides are TGTGCCAGCAGCTTAAATAGTGGGAGGCCCCAAGAGACTCAGTACTTC.

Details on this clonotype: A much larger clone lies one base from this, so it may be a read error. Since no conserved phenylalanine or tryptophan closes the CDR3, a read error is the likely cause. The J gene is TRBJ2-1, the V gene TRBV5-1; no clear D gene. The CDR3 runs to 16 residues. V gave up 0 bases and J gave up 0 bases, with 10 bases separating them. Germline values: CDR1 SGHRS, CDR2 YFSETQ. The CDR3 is CASSLEAASSYNEQFL. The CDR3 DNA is TGCGCCAGCAGCTTGGAGGCGGCGAGCTCCTACAATGAGCAGTTCTTA.

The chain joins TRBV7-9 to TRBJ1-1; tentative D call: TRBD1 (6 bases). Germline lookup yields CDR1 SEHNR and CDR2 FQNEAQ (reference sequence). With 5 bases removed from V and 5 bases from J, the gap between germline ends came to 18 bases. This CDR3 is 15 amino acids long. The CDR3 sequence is CASSPGAAGVTEAFF. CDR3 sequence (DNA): TGTGCCAGCAGCCCCGGAGCGGCAGGGGTTACTGAAGCTTTCTTT.

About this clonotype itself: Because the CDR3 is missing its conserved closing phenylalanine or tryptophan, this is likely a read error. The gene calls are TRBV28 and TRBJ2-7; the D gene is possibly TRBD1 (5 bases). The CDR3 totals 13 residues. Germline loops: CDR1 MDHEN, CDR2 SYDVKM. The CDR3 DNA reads TGTGCTAGCAGAGACAGTGACTCCTACGAGCAGTACTTG. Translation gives CASRDSDSYEQYL.

CDR3 bases: TGTGCCAGCAGTGAGATAGATCTCGAGCAGTACTTC. Protein sequence: CASSEIDLEQYF. The genes are TRBV28 and TRBJ2-7; D is unresolved. The V end lost 5 bases, the J end lost 6 bases, and 11 bases lay between the germline ends. The CDR3 covers 12 residues. In germline, CDR1 is MDHEN, CDR2 SYDVKM.

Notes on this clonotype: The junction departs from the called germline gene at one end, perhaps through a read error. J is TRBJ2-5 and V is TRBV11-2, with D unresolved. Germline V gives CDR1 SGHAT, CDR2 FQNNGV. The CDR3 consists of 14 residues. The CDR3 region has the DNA TGTGCCAACAGCTGGCCCACCTTTGGGGAGACCCAGTACTTC. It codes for CANSWPTFGETQYF.

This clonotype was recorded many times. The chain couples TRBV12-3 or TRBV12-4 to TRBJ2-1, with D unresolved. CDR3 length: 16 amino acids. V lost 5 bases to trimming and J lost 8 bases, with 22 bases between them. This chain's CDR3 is CASSPAQLPEVYEQFF. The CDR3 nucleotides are TGTGCCAGCAGTCCCGCCCAGCTCCCTGAGGTTTATGAGCAGTTCTTC.

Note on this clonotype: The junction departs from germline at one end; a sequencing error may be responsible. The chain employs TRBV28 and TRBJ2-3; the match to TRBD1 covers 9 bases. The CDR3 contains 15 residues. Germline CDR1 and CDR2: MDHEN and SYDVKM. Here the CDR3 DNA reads TGTGCCAACAGTTTTCAACAGGGGGCGGGAGATACGCAGTATTTT. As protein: CANSFQQGAGDTQYF.

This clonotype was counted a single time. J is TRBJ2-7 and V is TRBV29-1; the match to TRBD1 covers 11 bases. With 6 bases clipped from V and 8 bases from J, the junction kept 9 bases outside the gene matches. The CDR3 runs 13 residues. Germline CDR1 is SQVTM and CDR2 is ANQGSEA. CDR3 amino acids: CSVLGQGASKQYF. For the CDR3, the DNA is TGCAGCGTCTTAGGACAGGGGGCTTCCAAGCAGTACTTC.

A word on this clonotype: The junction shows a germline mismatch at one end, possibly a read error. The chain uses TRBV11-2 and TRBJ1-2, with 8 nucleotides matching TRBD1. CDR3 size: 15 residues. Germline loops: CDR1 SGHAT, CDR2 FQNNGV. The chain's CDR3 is CASSPGTGKNYGYAF. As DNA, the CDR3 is TGTGCCAGCAGTCCCGGGACAGGAAAAAACTATGGCTATGCCTTC.

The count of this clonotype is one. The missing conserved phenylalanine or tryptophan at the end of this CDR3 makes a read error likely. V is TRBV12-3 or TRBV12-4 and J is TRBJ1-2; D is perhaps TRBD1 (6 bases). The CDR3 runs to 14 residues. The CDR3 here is CASNIGGRQDGYTI. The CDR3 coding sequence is TGTGCCAGCAACATAGGGGGGCGCCAGGATGGTTACACCATC.

CDR3 protein: CASRGDVNTYEQYF. CDR3 sequence (DNA): TGCGCCAGCAGGGGCGACGTGAATACCTACGAGCAGTACTTC. The chain employs TRBV5-1 and TRBJ2-7, with D unresolved. The V and J ends lost 5 bases and 2 bases respectively, with 14 bases between them. The CDR3 loop spans 14 amino acids. Germline loops: CDR1 SGHRS, CDR2 YFSETQ. Based on the CDR3 plus reference TRBV5-1 and TRBJ2-7, the full variable domain is KAGVTQTPRYLIKTRGQQVTLSCSPISGHRSVSWYQQTPGQGLQFLFEYFSETQRNKGNFPGRFSGRQFSNSRSEMNVSTLELGDSALYLCASRGDVNTYEQYFGPGTRLTVT.

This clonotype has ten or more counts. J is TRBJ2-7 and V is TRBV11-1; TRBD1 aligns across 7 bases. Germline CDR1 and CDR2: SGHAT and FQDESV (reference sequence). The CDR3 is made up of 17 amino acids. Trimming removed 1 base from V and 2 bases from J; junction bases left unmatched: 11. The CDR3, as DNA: TGTGCCAGCAGCTTAGGCAACTCCGGGACAGCCGCCTACGAGCAGTACTTC. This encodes CASSLGNSGTAAYEQYF.